A selection of T cell receptor beta chains follows, all from one sample in a study of cytomegalovirus exposure and HLA in healthy donors. Method: immunoSEQ multiplex PCR; TCRdb's copy keeps in-frame clones and lacks some. The table lists around 200,000 clones, around 80% of them singletons, with roughly 2.5% in the top ten. The specimen sequenced was PBMCs. The receptors here all came from a woman aged 55-69 years in good health and CMV-seropositive. Both conserved end residues are part of each CDR3. D genes are given only for firm matches. Some rows have no size entry. The others give once, few or many, or a class for an expanded clone.

d_call j_call clone_size v_call cdr3_aa cdr3_nt
TRBD2 TRBJ2-3 - TRBV5-1 CASSRGGYTDTQYF TGCGCCAGCAGCCGCGGGGGTTACACAGATACGCAGTATTTT
TRBD1 TRBJ1-1 - TRBV30 CAWTGGQGVLAFF TGTGCCTGGACGGGGGGACAGGGGGTCTTAGCTTTCTTT
TRBD2 TRBJ2-1 - TRBV11-3 CASSLGLADNEQFF TGTGCCAGCAGCCTGGGACTAGCGGACAATGAGCAGTTCTTC
- TRBJ1-5 - TRBV19 CASSRGAVGNQPQHF TGTGCCAGTAGTCGGGGGGCGGTAGGAAATCAGCCCCAGCATTTT
- TRBJ1-1 - TRBV11-1 CASSSNTEAFF TGTGCCAGCAGCTCAAACACTGAAGCTTTCTTT
TRBD1 TRBJ1-1 - TRBV5-1 CASSLAGGTNTEAFF TGCGCCAGCAGCTTAGCAGGGGGTACGAACACTGAAGCTTTCTTT
- TRBJ2-4 - TRBV7-9 CASSLDRAGKNIQYF TGTGCCAGCAGCTTAGACAGGGCAGGCAAAAACATTCAGTACTTC
- TRBJ2-1 - TRBV10-3 CAITKGQGDEQFF TGTGCCATCACGAAGGGGCAGGGCGATGAGCAGTTCTTC
- TRBJ1-1 - TRBV19 CASSIPARTEAFF TGTGCCAGTAGTATCCCCGCGCGAACTGAAGCTTTCTTT
- TRBJ2-6 - TRBV19 CASSIVGAGANVLTF TGTGCCAGTAGTATAGTAGGGGCTGGGGCCAACGTCCTGACTTTC
TRBD1 TRBJ1-6 - TRBV25-1 CASRGQGHSPLHF TGTGCCAGCAGGGGACAGGGACACTCACCCCTCCACTTT
- TRBJ2-7 - TRBV7-3 CASSLDRPEGYEQYF TGTGCCAGCAGCCTCGACAGACCCGAAGGGTACGAGCAGTACTTC
TRBD1 TRBJ2-5 - TRBV7-3 CASSDKGTGVGETQYF TGTGCCAGCAGCGATAAAGGGACAGGGGTCGGAGAGACCCAGTACTTC
TRBD1 TRBJ2-3 - TRBV19 CASRERTGFVPDTQYF TGTGCCAGTAGAGAAAGGACAGGTTTTGTTCCAGATACGCAGTATTTT
- TRBJ2-3 few TRBV6-6 CASSSRLALGTDTQYF TGTGCCAGCAGTTCCCGCCTAGCGTTGGGCACAGATACGCAGTATTTT
- TRBJ2-5 - TRBV5-1 CASKIYGGRTETQYF TGCGCCAGCAAGATTTACGGGGGGCGTACGGAGACCCAGTACTTC
TRBD1 TRBJ1-4 - TRBV5-4 CASSMDGTGNEKLFF TGTGCCAGCAGTATGGACGGGACAGGGAACGAAAAACTGTTTTTT
- TRBJ2-5 - TRBV5-4 CASSLSTGGRGETQYF TGTGCCAGCAGCCTGTCAACGGGGGGCAGGGGAGAGACCCAGTACTTC
- TRBJ1-3 - TRBV4-3 CASSVSPGAGNTIYF TGCGCCAGCAGCGTATCCCCAGGGGCGGGAAACACCATATATTTT
TRBD1 TRBJ1-1 once TRBV28 CASRTNRGKAFF TGTGCCAGCAGGACAAACAGGGGAAAAGCTTTCTTT
- TRBJ2-3 - TRBV5-8 CASSLARGNTDTQYF TGTGCCAGCAGCCTGGCCCGGGGGAACACAGATACGCAGTATTTT
- TRBJ2-7 - TRBV5-1 CASSLGAGRRGDEQYF TGCGCCAGCAGCTTGGGGGCCGGGAGAAGGGGCGACGAGCAGTACTTC
- TRBJ1-1 - TRBV6-5 CASQRGVWSEAFF TGTGCCAGCCAGCGGGGGGTTTGGTCTGAAGCTTTCTTT
TRBD1 TRBJ1-1 - TRBV5-6 CASSSRPGTGMNTEAFF TGTGCCAGCAGCTCACGTCCCGGGACAGGGATGAACACTGAAGCTTTCTTT
TRBD1 TRBJ1-1 - TRBV6-1 CASSVDRGTEAFF TGTGCCAGCAGTGTAGACAGGGGGACTGAAGCTTTCTTT
TRBD1 TRBJ1-6 - TRBV7-9 CASSSGTGGSSPLHF TGTGCCAGCAGCTCAGGGACAGGGGGGAGTTCACCCCTCCACTTT
- TRBJ2-2 - TRBV7-9 CASSSIVQGNTGELFF TGTGCCAGCAGCTCTATAGTACAGGGGAACACCGGGGAGCTGTTTTTT
- TRBJ2-1 few TRBV6-5 CATTKGVANEQFF TGTGCCACCACGAAGGGGGTTGCCAATGAGCAGTTCTTC
TRBD2 TRBJ2-5 few TRBV5-1 CASSWREGRETQYF TGCGCCAGCAGCTGGCGGGAGGGCCGAGAGACCCAGTACTTC
- TRBJ2-1 once TRBV9 CAGQWASSYNEQFF TGTGCCGGCCAGTGGGCCAGCTCCTACAATGAGCAGTTCTTC
TRBD1 TRBJ1-5 - TRBV10-1 CASSSGTGDNQPQHF TGCGCCAGCAGTTCCGGGACAGGGGACAATCAGCCCCAGCATTTT
- TRBJ1-5 - TRBV11-2 CASSLGSVHQPQHF TGTGCCAGCAGCTTAGGGTCAGTCCATCAGCCCCAGCATTTT
TRBD1 TRBJ2-3 - TRBV18 CASSPVASGQGADTQYF TGTGCCAGCTCACCAGTAGCTTCGGGACAGGGGGCAGATACGCAGTATTTT
- TRBJ1-1 - TRBV18 CASSPPISGSRSEAFF TGTGCCAGCTCACCACCAATATCGGGGAGCCGGAGTGAAGCTTTCTTT
TRBD1 TRBJ2-7 - TRBV28 CASSSGQDYEQYF TGTGCCAGCAGTTCCGGACAGGACTACGAGCAGTACTTC
- TRBJ1-3 - TRBV7-6 CASSLRLIGASGNTIYF TGTGCCAGCAGCTTGAGGTTGATCGGCGCCTCTGGAAACACCATATATTTT
- TRBJ1-1 - TRBV18 CASSHREQGNTEAFF TGTGCCAGCTCACATAGAGAACAGGGAAACACTGAAGCTTTCTTT
- TRBJ2-6 - TRBV18 CASSLASGANVLTF TGTGCCAGCTCTCTGGCCTCTGGGGCCAACGTCCTGACTTTC
- TRBJ1-4 once TRBV5-1 CASSLTATNEKLFF TGCGCCAGCAGCTTGACAGCAACTAATGAAAAACTGTTTTTT
- TRBJ2-7 - TRBV5-5 CASSRGVAFDEQYF TGTGCCAGCAGCCGAGGTGTAGCGTTTGACGAGCAGTACTTC
- TRBJ2-3 - TRBV19 CASSISRGTDTQYF TGTGCCAGTAGTATTTCGAGGGGCACAGATACGCAGTATTTT
TRBD1 TRBJ2-7 - TRBV5-1 CASSSGGQGRYEQYF TGCGCCAGCAGCTCGGGGGGACAGGGGCGTTACGAGCAGTACTTC
TRBD1 TRBJ1-4 once TRBV5-1 CASSFSGTGYEKLFF TGCGCCAGCAGCTTCTCCGGGACAGGGTACGAAAAACTGTTTTTT
- TRBJ1-2 - TRBV29-1 CSVERTEFNYGYTF TGCAGCGTTGAGAGGACAGAGTTCAACTATGGCTACACCTTC
TRBD2 TRBJ2-3 few TRBV16 CASSQRLAADTQYF TGTGCCAGCAGCCAGCGTCTAGCGGCAGATACGCAGTATTTT
- TRBJ1-2 - TRBV18 CASSPPLMGQGFYGYTF TGTGCCAGCTCACCACCCTTAATGGGCCAGGGGTTCTATGGCTACACCTTC
TRBD1 TRBJ2-1 - TRBV7-2 CASSRARDRYNNEQFF TGTGCCAGCAGCCGAGCCCGGGACAGGTACAACAATGAGCAGTTCTTC
TRBD1 TRBJ2-5 - TRBV19 CASSSTPPTGVGETQYF TGTGCCAGTAGTTCAACCCCCCCCACAGGGGTAGGGGAGACCCAGTACTTC
- TRBJ2-6 - TRBV5-1 CASSLESGLSSGANVLTF TGCGCCAGCAGCTTGGAGAGCGGGCTGAGCTCTGGGGCCAACGTCCTGACTTTC
- TRBJ1-4 - TRBV5-1 CASSLRGTTNEKLFF TGCGCCAGCAGCTTGCGGGGGACAACTAATGAAAAACTGTTTTTT
TRBD1 TRBJ1-6 - TRBV2 CASSEDRVYNSPLHF TGTGCCAGCAGTGAGGACAGGGTATATAATTCACCCCTCCACTTT
- TRBJ2-5 - TRBV14 CASSPLPYQETQYF TGTGCCAGCAGCCCCCTTCCGTACCAAGAGACCCAGTACTTC
TRBD2 TRBJ2-3 - TRBV28 CASSAGLAGPTDTQYF TGTGCCAGCAGCGCGGGACTAGCGGGACCCACAGATACGCAGTATTTT
- TRBJ2-2 - TRBV11-3 CASSLAVPGELFF TGTGCCAGCAGCTTAGCCGTTCCCGGGGAGCTGTTTTTT